This is a list of T cell receptor beta chains from one sample in a study of T cell repertoires in cytomegalovirus infection. TCRdb used MiXCR to reprocess the reads, holding one entry per CDR3 protein. The repertoire holds some 310,000 distinct CDR3 sequences, roughly 25% seen once, with about 14% in the top ten. These receptors' antigens are unknown. The sequencing used cultured PBMCs, collected from culture after CMV antigen stimulation. The receptors were sampled from a human donor in good health (CMV status not recorded). Some clones in this sample may be carry-over from other donors' samples. Both conserved end residues are part of each CDR3. D genes are given only for firm matches. Expanded clones get a size class; other rows say once, few or many, or leave the size out.

few,TRBV5-1,TRBJ1-4,-,CASSSDGGLEKLFF,TGCGCCAGCAGCTCGGACGGGGGCCTTGAAAAACTGTTTTTT
few,TRBV12-3/TRBV12-4,TRBJ2-3,TRBD2,CASRRGLAGPDTQYF,TGTGCCAGCAGGAGGGGACTAGCGGGACCAGATACGCAGTATTTT
-,TRBV19,TRBJ1-2,-,CASSIDLLAASGYTF,TGTGCCAGTAGTATAGATCTTCTGGCAGCAAGTGGCTACACCTTC
-,TRBV5-1,TRBJ2-7,TRBD2,CASSRREASYEQYF,TGCGCCAGCAGTCGGCGGGAGGCCTCCTACGAGCAGTACTTC
-,TRBV10-3,TRBJ2-7,TRBD1,CAISESGTVAYEQYF,TGTGCCATCAGTGAGTCCGGGACAGTTGCCTACGAGCAGTACTTC
few,TRBV5-4,TRBJ2-5,TRBD2,CASSLTTGTRVTQYF,TGTGCCAGCAGCTTAACCACCGGGACTAGAGTGACCCAGTACTTC
few,TRBV7-2,TRBJ2-5,TRBD2,CASSQGLAGGHWETQYF,TGTGCCAGCAGCCAGGGACTAGCGGGGGGACATTGGGAGACCCAGTACTTC
many,TRBV6-2/TRBV6-3,TRBJ2-7,TRBD2,CASSWTTSGSLYEQYF,TGTGCCAGCAGCTGGACGACTAGCGGGAGTCTCTACGAGCAGTACTTC
few,TRBV9,TRBJ1-4,TRBD1,CASSDQTGDNEKLFF,TGTGCCAGCAGCGACCAGACAGGGGATAATGAAAAACTGTTTTTT
many,TRBV7-2,TRBJ2-2,-,CASSLDAGEGGELFF,TGTGCCAGCAGCTTAGATGCAGGGGAGGGCGGGGAGCTGTTTTTT
many,TRBV5-1,TRBJ2-1,-,CASSLAGEMVYEQFF,TGCGCCAGCAGCTTGGCGGGCGAGATGGTATATGAGCAGTTCTTC
-,TRBV14,TRBJ2-4,TRBD2,CASSLAGLGENIQYF,TGTGCCAGCAGCCTAGCGGGACTCGGGGAAAACATTCAGTACTTC
few,TRBV28,TRBJ2-2,-,CASSGTFTGELFF,TGTGCCAGCAGTGGGACATTTACCGGGGAGCTGTTTTTT
few,TRBV27,TRBJ1-2,-,CASSLFNYGYTF,TGTGCCAGCAGTTTATTCAACTATGGCTACACCTTC
few,TRBV7-6,TRBJ2-1,-,CASSLDRTKGQFF,TGTGCCAGCAGCCTTGACAGGACCAAAGGGCAGTTCTTC
-,TRBV25-1,TRBJ1-1,-,CASSASTMNTEAFF,TGTGCCAGCAGTGCGTCCACGATGAACACTGAAGCTTTCTTT
many,TRBV12-3/TRBV12-4,TRBJ1-1,-,CASSQLAGIDQAFF,TGTGCCAGCAGTCAACTAGCCGGTATCGACCAAGCTTTCTTT
-,TRBV28,TRBJ1-4,-,CASETGSNEKLFF,TGTGCCAGCGAGACAGGTTCTAATGAAAAACTGTTTTTT
-,TRBV28,TRBJ1-2,TRBD1,CASSSGTATNYGYTF,TGTGCCAGCAGTTCCGGGACAGCTACTAACTATGGCTACACCTTC
-,TRBV5-1,TRBJ2-1,TRBD2,CASSLTSGTGNEQFF,TGCGCCAGCAGCTTGACTAGCGGGACCGGCAATGAGCAGTTCTTC
-,TRBV6-6,TRBJ2-1,TRBD2,CASSPSGPSSYNEQFF,TGTGCCAGCAGTCCTAGCGGGCCAAGCTCCTACAATGAGCAGTTCTTC
few,TRBV28,TRBJ2-5,TRBD2,CASSSGLVQETQYF,TGTGCCAGCAGTTCTGGACTAGTACAAGAGACCCAGTACTTC
-,TRBV7-2,TRBJ1-5,-,CASSPEPGQPQHF,TGTGCCAGCAGCCCCGAACCGGGGCAGCCCCAGCATTTT
few,TRBV11-2,TRBJ1-5,TRBD1,CASSLTTGGQPQHF,TGTGCCAGCAGCTTAACGACAGGGGGGCAGCCCCAGCATTTT
few,TRBV28,TRBJ2-2,TRBD2,CASSRTSGRARGSGELFF,TGTGCCAGCAGCAGGACTAGCGGGAGGGCCAGGGGATCCGGGGAGCTGTTTTTT